This entry lists 9 T cell receptor beta chains sequenced from one sample in a study of T cells in Graves' hyperthyroidism and ophthalmopathy. TCR beta CDR3 region amplification was performed from RNA transcripts. The HTBI primer set served for first-round RT-PCR of the TCR CDR3. TCRdb fed the multiplex PCR reads into MiXCR, producing one record per CDR3 protein. Here the sample spans more than 500,000 distinct CDR3 sequences, roughly a sixth being singletons. Sequences were obtained from blood. The receptors derive from a woman in her 30s with Graves' ophthalmopathy.

The chain employs TRBV20-1 and TRBJ1-1; D remains ambiguous. Between the trimmed V and J ends, which lost 1 base and 1 base, there was a span of 4 bases. The V gene's germline CDR1 is DFQATT and CDR2 SNEGSKA (reference sequence). This CDR3 comprises 12 residues. The CDR3 sequence is CSARVRNTEAFF. As DNA, the CDR3 is TGCAGTGCTAGAGTTAGGAACACTGAAGCTTTCTTT.

This clonotype was found many times. The chain employs TRBV7-2 and TRBJ2-3; 10 bases match TRBD2. The CDR3 totals 15 residues. With 4 bases clipped from V and 8 bases from J, the junction kept 9 bases outside the gene matches. CDR1 SGHTA and CDR2 FQGNSA come from the germline V gene. The CDR3 spells CASSSGLARQGTQYF. The CDR3 DNA follows: TGTGCCAGCAGCTCGGGACTAGCGCGGCAGGGTACGCAGTATTTT.

The table lists this clonotype with many counts. The rearrangement uses TRBV28 and TRBJ2-5; TRBD1 matches 9 bases. The V gene's germline CDR1 is MDHEN and CDR2 SYDVKM. The CDR3 has 16 residues. V dropped 2 bases and J dropped 11; count of bases not matched to a gene: 15. The CDR3 bases are TGTGCCAGCAGTTTACTCGGTCAGGGACAGGGAACCCTTCAGTACTTC. Translating gives CASSLLGQGQGTLQYF.

The chain recombines TRBV12-3 or TRBV12-4 with TRBJ1-2; perhaps TRBD1 as D (5 bases). Trimming removed 6 bases at V and 3 bases at J, with 14 bases between. The CDR3 totals 14 residues. The CDR3 DNA follows: TGTGCCAGCAGGAGGGGCGGACGATACTATGGCTACACCTTC. Its translation: CASRRGGRYYGYTF.

The CDR3 is CASSVEGTRTYEQYF. In nucleotides, the CDR3 is TGTGCCAGCAGCGTAGAAGGGACACGGACCTACGAGCAGTACTTC. The rearrangement uses TRBV9 and TRBJ2-7; possible D gene TRBD1, 6 bases. This CDR3 contains 15 residues. Trimming cost V 0 bases and J 2 bases, with 12 bases left between them. Germline V lookup: CDR1 SGDLS, CDR2 YYNGEE.

This clonotype was seen just once. The gene calls are TRBV15 and TRBJ1-1, with a weak D call TRBD1 (6 bases). The CDR3 consists of 17 residues. Germline CDR1 is LNHNV and CDR2 is YYDKDF (reference sequence). Between the trimmed V and J ends, which lost 0 bases and 2 bases, there was a span of 16 bases. The CDR3 loop is CATSRDPAGHRNTEAFF. The CDR3 DNA reads TGTGCCACCAGCAGAGACCCCGCGGGACATAGAAACACTGAAGCTTTCTTT.

This clonotype was picked up a small number of times. This rearrangement joins TRBV6-2 or TRBV6-3 to TRBJ2-6; the D is unclear. Germline V lookup: CDR1 MNHEY, CDR2 SVGEGT. The CDR3 has 12 residues. Trimming took 1 base from V and 9 from J, leaving 4 bases between them. For the CDR3, the DNA is TGTGCCAGCAGTTACTTGGGCAACGTCCTGACTTTC. Amino acid sequence: CASSYLGNVLTF.

This clonotype was observed a few times. The chain recombines TRBV29-1 with TRBJ2-7; 7 bases are shared with TRBD1. This CDR3 is 14 amino acids long. The germline V gene encodes CDR1 SQVTM and CDR2 ANQGSEA. V trimming: 4 bases; J trimming: 3 bases; junction bases outside the gene matches: 9. The CDR3: CSVGQQGKIYEQYF. CDR3 nucleotide sequence: TGCAGCGTTGGTCAACAGGGGAAGATCTACGAGCAGTACTTC.

To note about this clonotype: This may come from a read error, since a much larger clone is one base off. The chain employs TRBV11-2 and TRBJ2-7, with a tentative D call TRBD1 (6 bases). Germline values: CDR1 SGHAT, CDR2 FQNNGV. CDR3 size: 15 residues. The CDR3 sequence is CAGSLVAGERSEQYF. For the CDR3, the DNA is TGTGCCGGCAGCTTAGTAGCAGGGGAGAGGAGCGAGCAGTACTTC.